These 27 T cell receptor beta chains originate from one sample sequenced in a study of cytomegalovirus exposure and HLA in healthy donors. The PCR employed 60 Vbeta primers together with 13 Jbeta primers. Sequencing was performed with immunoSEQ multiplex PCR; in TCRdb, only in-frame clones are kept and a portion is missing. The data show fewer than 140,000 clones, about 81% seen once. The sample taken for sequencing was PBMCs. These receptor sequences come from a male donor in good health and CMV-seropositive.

CDR3 sequence reads: CSASTGNGYTF. The CDR3 DNA follows: TGCAGTGCTAGCACCGGGAATGGCTACACCTTC. This chain connects TRBV20-1 to TRBJ1-2, with unresolved D. The CDR3 spans 11 residues. Germline lookup yields CDR1 DFQATT and CDR2 SNEGSKA (reference sequence). Trimming stripped 3 bases from V and 6 bases from J, with 8 bases between.

The CDR3, as DNA: TGTGCCAGCAGCTTATTTTGGCAGGGGGGAAATTCACCCCTCCACTTT. Translating it yields CASSLFWQGGNSPLHF. The rearrangement joins TRBV5-6 to TRBJ1-6; 7 bases line up with TRBD1. Germline trimming cut 2 bases from V and 7 bases from J; bases unmatched to any gene: 9. Germline CDR1 reads SGHDT; CDR2 reads YYEEEE. CDR3 length equals 16 residues.

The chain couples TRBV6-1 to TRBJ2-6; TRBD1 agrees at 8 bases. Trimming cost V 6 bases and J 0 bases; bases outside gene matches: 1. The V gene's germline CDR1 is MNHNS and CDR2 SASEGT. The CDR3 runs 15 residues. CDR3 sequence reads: CASRTGGSGANVLTF. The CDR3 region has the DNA TGTGCCAGCAGAACAGGGGGCTCTGGGGCCAACGTCCTGACTTTC.

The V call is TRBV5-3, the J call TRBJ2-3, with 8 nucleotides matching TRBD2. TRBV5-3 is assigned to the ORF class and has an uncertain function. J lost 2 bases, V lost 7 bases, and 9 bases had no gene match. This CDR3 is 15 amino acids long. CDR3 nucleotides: TGTGCCAGACTCTCCAGCGGGGGCATCACAGATACGCAGTATTTT. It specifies CARLSSGGITDTQYF.

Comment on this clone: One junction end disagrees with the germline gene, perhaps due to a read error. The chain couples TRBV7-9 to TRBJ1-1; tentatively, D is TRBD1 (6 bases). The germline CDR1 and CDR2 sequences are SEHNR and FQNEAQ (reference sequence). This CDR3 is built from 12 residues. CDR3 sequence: CSSSLGRGQAFF. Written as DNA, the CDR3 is TGTTCCAGCAGCTTAGGGCGGGGGCAAGCTTTCTTT.

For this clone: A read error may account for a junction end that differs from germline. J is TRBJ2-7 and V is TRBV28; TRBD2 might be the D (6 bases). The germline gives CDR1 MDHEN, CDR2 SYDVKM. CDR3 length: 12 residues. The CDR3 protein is CASSGTSVETHF. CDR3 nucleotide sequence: TGTGCCAGCAGTGGGACTTCAGTGGAAACCCACTTC.

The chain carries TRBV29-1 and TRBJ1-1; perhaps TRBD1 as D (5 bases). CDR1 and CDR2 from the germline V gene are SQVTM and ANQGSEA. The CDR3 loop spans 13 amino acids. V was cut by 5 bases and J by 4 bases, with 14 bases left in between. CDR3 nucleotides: TGCAGCGTTTCCCTAGGGGCACGCACTGAAGCTTTCTTT. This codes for CSVSLGARTEAFF.

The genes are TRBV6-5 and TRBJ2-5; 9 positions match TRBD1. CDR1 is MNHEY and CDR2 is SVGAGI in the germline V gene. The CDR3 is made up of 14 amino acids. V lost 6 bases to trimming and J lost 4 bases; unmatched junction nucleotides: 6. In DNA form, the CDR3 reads TGTGCCAGCAGCCGTACAGGGGGCAGAGAGACCCAGTACTTC. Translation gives CASSRTGGRETQYF.

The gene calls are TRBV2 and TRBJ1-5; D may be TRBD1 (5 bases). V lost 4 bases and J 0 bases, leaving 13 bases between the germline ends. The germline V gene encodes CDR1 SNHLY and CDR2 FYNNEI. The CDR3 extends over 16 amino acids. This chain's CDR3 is CASSVRQGNSNQPQHF. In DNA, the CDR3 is TGTGCCAGCAGTGTCAGGCAGGGCAATAGCAATCAGCCCCAGCATTTT.

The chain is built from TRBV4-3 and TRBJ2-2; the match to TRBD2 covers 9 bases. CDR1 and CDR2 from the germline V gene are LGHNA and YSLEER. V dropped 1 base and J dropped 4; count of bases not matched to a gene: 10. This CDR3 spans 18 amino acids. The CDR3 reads CASSQVFLAGFSTGELFF. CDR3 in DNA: TGCGCCAGCAGCCAAGTTTTCCTAGCGGGATTTAGCACCGGGGAGCTGTTTTTT.

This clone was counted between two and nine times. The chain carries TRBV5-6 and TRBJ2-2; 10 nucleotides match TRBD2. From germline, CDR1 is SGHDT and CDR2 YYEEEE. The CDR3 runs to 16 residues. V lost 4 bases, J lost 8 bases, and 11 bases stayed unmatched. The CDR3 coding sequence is TGTGCCAGCAGCCCCTTGACTAGCGGGTACATGGGGGAGCTGTTTTTT. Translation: CASSPLTSGYMGELFF.

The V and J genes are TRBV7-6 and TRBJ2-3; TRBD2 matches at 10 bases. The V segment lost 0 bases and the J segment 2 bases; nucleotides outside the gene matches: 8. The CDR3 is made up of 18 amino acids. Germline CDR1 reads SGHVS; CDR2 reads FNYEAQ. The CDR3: CASSLAPWTSGYTDTQYF. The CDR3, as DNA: TGTGCCAGCAGCTTAGCGCCCTGGACTAGCGGATACACAGATACGCAGTATTTT.

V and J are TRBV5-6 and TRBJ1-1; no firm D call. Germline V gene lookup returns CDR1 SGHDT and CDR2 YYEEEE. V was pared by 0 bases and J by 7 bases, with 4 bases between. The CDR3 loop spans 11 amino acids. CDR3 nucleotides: TGTGCCAGCAGCTTGGACAGTGAAGCTTTCTTT. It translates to CASSLDSEAFF.

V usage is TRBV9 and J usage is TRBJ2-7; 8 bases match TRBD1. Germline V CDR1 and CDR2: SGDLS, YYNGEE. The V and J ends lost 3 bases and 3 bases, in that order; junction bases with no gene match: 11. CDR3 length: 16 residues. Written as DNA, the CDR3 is TGTGCCAGCAGCGGCCGACCCGGGACAGGAGGCTACGAGCAGTACTTC. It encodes CASSGRPGTGGYEQYF. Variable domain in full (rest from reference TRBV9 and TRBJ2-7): DSGVTQTPKHLITATGQRVTLRCSPRSGDLSVYWYQQSLDQGLQFLIQYYNGEERAKGNILERFSAQQFPDLHSELNLSSLELGDSALYFCASSGRPGTGGYEQYFGPGTRLTVT.

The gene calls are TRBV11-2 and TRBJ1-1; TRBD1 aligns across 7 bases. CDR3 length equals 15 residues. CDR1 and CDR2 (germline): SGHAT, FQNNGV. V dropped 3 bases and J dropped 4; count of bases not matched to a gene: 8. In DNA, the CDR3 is TGTGCCAGCAGCTTGTACCAGACAGGGATCACTGAAGCTTTCTTT. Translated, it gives CASSLYQTGITEAFF.

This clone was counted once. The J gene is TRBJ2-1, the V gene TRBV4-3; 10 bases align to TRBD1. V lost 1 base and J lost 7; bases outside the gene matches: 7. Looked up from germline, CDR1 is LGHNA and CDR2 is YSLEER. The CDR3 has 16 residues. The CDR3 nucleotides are TGCGCCAGCAGCCAAGCGAGGAGACAGGGGGCTAATGAGCAGTTCTTC. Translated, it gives CASSQARRQGANEQFF.

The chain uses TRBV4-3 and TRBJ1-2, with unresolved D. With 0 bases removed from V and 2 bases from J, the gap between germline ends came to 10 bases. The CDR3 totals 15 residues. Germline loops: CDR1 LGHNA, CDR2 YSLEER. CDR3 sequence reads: CASSQEMTRNYGYTF. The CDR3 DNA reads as TGCGCCAGCAGCCAAGAGATGACACGGAACTATGGCTACACCTTC.

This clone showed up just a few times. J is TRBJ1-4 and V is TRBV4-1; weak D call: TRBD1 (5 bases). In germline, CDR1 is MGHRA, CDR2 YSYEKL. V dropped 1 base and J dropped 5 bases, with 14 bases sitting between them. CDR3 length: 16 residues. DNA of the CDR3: TGCGCCAGCAGCCAAGGCAGCCTGGGGGGAAATGAAAAACTGTTTTTT. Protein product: CASSQGSLGGNEKLFF.

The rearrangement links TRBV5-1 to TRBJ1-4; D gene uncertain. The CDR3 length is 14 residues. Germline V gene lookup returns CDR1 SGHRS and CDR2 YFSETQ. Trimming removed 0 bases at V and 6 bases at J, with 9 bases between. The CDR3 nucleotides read TGCGCCAGCAGCTTGGATGCGTCGGATGAAAAACTGTTTTTT. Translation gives CASSLDASDEKLFF. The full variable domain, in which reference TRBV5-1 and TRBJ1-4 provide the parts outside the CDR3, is KAGVTQTPRYLIKTRGQQVTLSCSPISGHRSVSWYQQTPGQGLQFLFEYFSETQRNKGNFPGRFSGRQFSNSRSEMNVSTLELGDSALYLCASSLDASDEKLFFGSGTQLSVL.

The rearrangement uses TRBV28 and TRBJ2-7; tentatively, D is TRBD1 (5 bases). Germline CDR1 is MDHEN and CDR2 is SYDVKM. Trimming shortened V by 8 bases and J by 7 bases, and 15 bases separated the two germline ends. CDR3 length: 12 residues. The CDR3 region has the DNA TGTGCCAGCGTAGCAGGGTCGAAAGAGCAGTACTTC. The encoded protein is CASVAGSKEQYF.

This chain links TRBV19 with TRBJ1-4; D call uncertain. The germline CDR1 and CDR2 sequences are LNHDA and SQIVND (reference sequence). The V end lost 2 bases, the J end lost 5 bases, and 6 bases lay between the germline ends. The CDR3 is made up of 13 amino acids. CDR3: CASSIWRNEKLFF. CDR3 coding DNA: TGTGCCAGTAGTATATGGAGAAATGAAAAACTGTTTTTT. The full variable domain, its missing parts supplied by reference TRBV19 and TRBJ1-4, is DGGITQSPKYLFRKEGQNVTLSCEQNLNHDAMYWYRQDPGQGLRLIYYSQIVNDFQKGDIAEGYSVSREKKESFPLTVTSAQKNPTAFYLCASSIWRNEKLFFGSGTQLSVL.

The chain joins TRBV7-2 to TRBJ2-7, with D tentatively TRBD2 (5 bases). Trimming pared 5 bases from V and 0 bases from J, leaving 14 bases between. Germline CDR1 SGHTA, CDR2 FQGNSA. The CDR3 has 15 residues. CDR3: CASSSWTGTSYEQYF. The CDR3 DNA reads TGTGCCAGCAGCAGCTGGACTGGAACCTCCTACGAGCAGTACTTC.

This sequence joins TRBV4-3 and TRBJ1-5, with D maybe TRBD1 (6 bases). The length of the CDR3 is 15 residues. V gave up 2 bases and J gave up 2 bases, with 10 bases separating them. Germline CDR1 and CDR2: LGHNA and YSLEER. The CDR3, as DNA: TGCGCCAGCAGCCAAAGACACAGGGGCAATCAGCCCCAGCATTTT. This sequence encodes CASSQRHRGNQPQHF.

The CDR3 reads CASRTWGEGQPQHF. The DNA of the CDR3 is TGTGCCAGCCGTACATGGGGGGAAGGTCAGCCCCAGCATTTT. This chain joins TRBV6-5 and TRBJ1-5, with D possibly being TRBD1 (5 bases). The germline gives CDR1 MNHEY, CDR2 SVGAGI. The CDR3 sequence is 14 residues long. The V end lost 8 bases, the J end lost 6 bases, and 17 bases lay between the germline ends.

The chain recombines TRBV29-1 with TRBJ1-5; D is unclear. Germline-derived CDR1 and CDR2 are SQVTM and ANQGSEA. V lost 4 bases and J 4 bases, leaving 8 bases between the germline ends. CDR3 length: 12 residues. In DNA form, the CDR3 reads TGCAGCGTTGCTGAGGGAAATCAGCCCCAGCATTTT. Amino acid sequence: CSVAEGNQPQHF.

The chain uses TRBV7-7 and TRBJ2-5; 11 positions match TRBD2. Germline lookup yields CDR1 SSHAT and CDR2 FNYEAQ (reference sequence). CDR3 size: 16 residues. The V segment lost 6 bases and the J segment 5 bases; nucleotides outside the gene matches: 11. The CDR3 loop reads CASSRSGGAVGETQYF. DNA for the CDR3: TGTGCCAGCAGTCGTAGCGGGGGGGCAGTCGGGGAGACCCAGTACTTC. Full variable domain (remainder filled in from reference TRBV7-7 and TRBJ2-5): GAGVSQSPRYKVTKRGQDVTLRCDPISSHATLYWYQQALGQGPEFLTYFNYEAQPDKSGLPSDRFSAERPEGSISTLTIQRTEQRDSAMYRCASSRSGGAVGETQYFGPGTRLLVL.

The CDR3 DNA is TGCAGCGTTGTTGTGGAGCTAGCGGGAGTTTCTACAGATACGCAGTATTTT. Its protein product is CSVVVELAGVSTDTQYF. J is TRBJ2-3 and V is TRBV29-1; TRBD2 matches 10 bases. CDR3 length: 17 amino acids. The germline V gene encodes CDR1 SQVTM and CDR2 ANQGSEA. V lost 4 bases to trimming and J lost 3 bases; unmatched junction nucleotides: 13.